These 20 T cell receptor beta chains were all obtained from the same sample, sequenced in a study of blood T cell repertoires in COVID-19. The method was immunoSEQ multiplex PCR; TCRdb's version includes in-frame clones alone and lacks a portion of them. The top ten hold 3.5% of the sample, which has about 60,000 clones, 88% seen once. Sequenced: peripheral blood. These receptors were obtained from a middle-aged man with active COVID-19.

This chain joins TRBV3-1 (or the pseudogene TRBV3-2) and TRBJ1-2, with no clear D. Germline V gives CDR1 LGHDT, CDR2 YNNKEL (reference sequence). The CDR3 extends over 13 amino acids. Trimming shortened V by 2 bases and J by 8 bases, and 12 bases separated the two germline ends. CDR3 sequence reads: CASSQPLAIGYTF. For the CDR3, the DNA is TGTGCCAGCAGCCAACCCTTGGCCATAGGCTACACCTTC.

This sequence joins TRBV7-9 and TRBJ1-2, with D unresolved. The ends were cut back, 2 bases at V and 5 bases at J, with 12 bases in the middle. Germline CDR1 and CDR2: SEHNR and FQNEAQ (reference sequence). There are 14 residues in the CDR3. In nucleotides, the CDR3 is TGTGCCAGCAGCTTATCCTCCCTCTATTATGGCTACACCTTC. Protein product: CASSLSSLYYGYTF.

The V call is TRBV9, the J call TRBJ1-2; perhaps TRBD1 as D (5 bases). From germline, CDR1 is SGDLS and CDR2 YYNGEE. This CDR3 has 14 residues. Trimming cost V 4 bases and J 1 base, with 11 bases left between them. The CDR3 DNA reads TGTGCCAGCAGCCTTTTGGGGCTTAACTATGGCTACACCTTC. Translated: CASSLLGLNYGYTF.

The chain is built from TRBV2 and TRBJ1-5, with TRBD1 matching 8 bases. The V and J ends lost 7 bases and 10 bases, in that order; junction bases with no gene match: 18. The V gene's germline CDR1 is SNHLY and CDR2 FYNNEI. The CDR3 length is 16 residues. CDR3 sequence: CASKGAPGQASVPQHF. Here the CDR3 DNA reads TGTGCCAGCAAGGGGGCCCCGGGACAGGCGTCTGTTCCCCAGCATTTT.

The chain links TRBV6-5 to TRBJ1-2; D is possibly TRBD1 (5 bases). CDR1 is MNHEY and CDR2 is SVGAGI in the germline V gene. CDR3 size: 13 residues. Deletions cut 4 bases from V and 2 bases from J, with 8 bases between. CDR3 amino acids: CASSFQGNYGYTF. As DNA, the CDR3 is TGTGCCAGCAGTTTTCAGGGCAACTATGGCTACACCTTC.

The gene calls are TRBV6-1 and TRBJ2-7; the match to TRBD2 covers 10 bases. Trimming at V came to 4 bases and at J to 1 base, leaving 13 bases not matched to a gene. The CDR3 contains 18 residues. Germline V gene sequence: CDR1 MNHNS, CDR2 SASEGT. CDR3 amino acids: CASSAGMLAGGQSYEQYF. CDR3 in DNA: TGTGCCAGCAGTGCAGGGATGTTAGCGGGGGGCCAATCCTACGAGCAGTACTTC.

The chain joins TRBV2 to TRBJ2-1, with TRBD2 identical over 7 bases. The ends lost 3 bases at V and 4 bases at J; junction bases unmatched: 6. Germline loops: CDR1 SNHLY, CDR2 FYNNEI. CDR3 size: 15 residues. CDR3 residues: CASSDAQRGYNEQFF. In DNA form, the CDR3 reads TGTGCCAGCAGTGACGCCCAGCGGGGTTACAATGAGCAGTTCTTC.

This rearrangement joins TRBV6-5 to TRBJ2-1; 8 bases map to TRBD1. V lost 8 bases to trimming and J lost 9 bases; unmatched junction nucleotides: 12. There are 14 residues in the CDR3. Germline CDR1 reads MNHEY; CDR2 reads SVGAGI. The chain's CDR3 is CASGRTGQVSEQFF. The CDR3 DNA reads as TGTGCCAGCGGTCGGACAGGGCAGGTTAGTGAGCAGTTCTTC.

The rearrangement uses TRBV6-2 or TRBV6-3 and TRBJ2-1; 12 nucleotides align to TRBD2. This CDR3 has 15 amino acids. Germline V gene lookup returns CDR1 MNHEY and CDR2 SVGEGT. After removal of 4 bases from V and 6 bases from J, the junction contained 4 bases not matched to a gene. CDR3 residues: CASSSGLAGPNEQFF. The CDR3 nucleotides read TGTGCCAGCAGTTCTGGACTAGCGGGGCCCAATGAGCAGTTCTTC.

The chain joins TRBV12-3 or TRBV12-4 to TRBJ2-7; D gene ambiguous. Trimming cost V 6 bases and J 3 bases, with 9 bases left between them. The CDR3 runs to 12 residues. The CDR3 region is CASSLVNYEQYF. CDR3 coding DNA: TGTGCCAGCAGCCTAGTTAACTACGAGCAGTACTTC.

This CDR3 reads CASSSSSYNSPLHF. CDR3 DNA: TGTGCCAGTAGCTCGAGCTCCTATAATTCACCCCTCCACTTT. The chain recombines TRBV19 with TRBJ1-6; D is unclear. The CDR3 is 14 amino acids. The germline gives CDR1 LNHDA, CDR2 SQIVND (reference sequence). V shed 6 bases and J shed 0 bases, with 6 bases lying between them.

The chain couples TRBV18 to TRBJ1-1; possibly TRBD1 for D (6 bases). The CDR3 extends over 15 amino acids. Germline CDR1 is KGHSH and CDR2 is LQKENI. The V end was cut by 3 bases, the J end by 0 bases, with 11 bases between. The CDR3 is CASSPSTGVNTEAFF. In DNA form, the CDR3 reads TGTGCCAGCTCACCTTCGACAGGCGTGAACACTGAAGCTTTCTTT.

The chain uses TRBV3-1 (or the pseudogene TRBV3-2) and TRBJ2-2; D is unclear. Germline-derived CDR1 and CDR2 are LGHDT and YNNKEL (reference sequence). This CDR3 is 14 amino acids long. V gave up 3 bases and J gave up 6 bases, with 11 bases separating them. The CDR3 spells CASSQTGRAGELFF. DNA for the CDR3: TGTGCCAGCAGCCAGACGGGTCGAGCCGGGGAGCTGTTTTTT.

This clone showed up just once. The rearrangement uses TRBV19 and TRBJ1-4; no firm D call. Trimming removed 6 bases at V and 0 bases at J, with 8 bases between. The CDR3 is 14 amino acids. Germline assignment: CDR1 LNHDA and CDR2 SQIVND (reference sequence). CDR3 DNA: TGTGCCAGTAGGAGAATTGCAACTAATGAAAAACTGTTTTTT. Translated: CASRRIATNEKLFF.

This clone was observed a single time. V is TRBV6-6 and J is TRBJ2-1; 11 bases align to TRBD2. This CDR3 has 15 amino acids. The V gene end was trimmed by 5 bases and the J gene end by 10 bases; junction bases not matched to a gene: 10. Germline V lookup: CDR1 MNHNY, CDR2 SVGAGI (reference sequence). The CDR3 DNA is TGTGCCAGCAGTACCCGTAGCGGGGGGGCTGGAGAGCAGTTCTTC. This translates into CASSTRSGGAGEQFF.

V is TRBV27 and J is TRBJ2-7; no clear D. Germline V gene data show CDR1 as MNHEY and CDR2 as SMNVEV (reference sequence). Trimming took off 2 bases at V and 0 bases at J, with 5 bases between the two ends. The CDR3 is 13 amino acids. As DNA, the CDR3 is TGTGCCAGCAGTTTAGCGTCCTCCTACGAGCAGTACTTC. Translating it yields CASSLASSYEQYF.

The chain uses TRBV18 and TRBJ1-2, with TRBD1 matching over 7 bases. With V trimmed by 4 bases and J by 5 bases, 13 bases remained unmatched. CDR1 and CDR2 (germline): KGHSH, LQKENI. The CDR3 is 16 amino acids. Here the CDR3 reads CASSQLVPGQRYGYTF. In nucleotides, the CDR3 is TGTGCCAGCTCACAACTCGTTCCGGGACAGAGATATGGCTACACCTTC.

The J gene is TRBJ2-4, the V gene TRBV7-2, with TRBD2 matching 9 bases. Germline lookup yields CDR1 SGHTA and CDR2 FQGNSA. The trim removed 6 bases at V and 0 bases at J, leaving 15 bases unmatched. The CDR3 sequence is 19 residues long. Written as DNA, the CDR3 is TGTGCCAGCAGTCGCGCTAGCGGGGAAGTGAGTGTAGCCAAAAACATTCAGTACTTC. It encodes CASSRASGEVSVAKNIQYF. Full variable domain (rest looked up from reference TRBV7-2 and TRBJ2-4): GAGVSQSPSNKVTEKGKDVELRCDPISGHTALYWYRQSLGQGLEFLIYFQGNSAPDKSGLPSDRFSAERTGGSVSTLTIQRTQQEDSAVYLCASSRASGEVSVAKNIQYFGAGTRLSVL.

This chain links TRBV15 with TRBJ1-3, with 9 bases identical to TRBD1. CDR3 length: 15 residues. J was trimmed by 2 bases and V by 4 bases; bases with no gene match: 3. CDR1 LNHNV and CDR2 YYDKDF come from the germline V gene (reference sequence). CDR3 loop: CATSKDRGAGNTIYF. Here the CDR3 DNA reads TGTGCCACCAGCAAGGACAGGGGCGCTGGAAACACCATATATTTT.

CDR3: CASSYSRDTAGNTIYF. In nucleotides, the CDR3 is TGTGCCAGCAGTTACTCACGGGACACTGCTGGAAACACCATATATTTT. The rearrangement uses TRBV6-5 and TRBJ1-3; possibly TRBD1 for D (6 bases). CDR1 is MNHEY, CDR2 SVGAGI, per germline. The CDR3 length is 16 residues. Trimming pared 0 bases from V and 2 bases from J, leaving 11 bases between.